The rows below give T cell receptor beta chains drawn from one sample of a study of OX40 agonist ivuxolimab in advanced cancers. Only in-frame clones appear in the TCRdb table, and some are missing; sequencing was by immunoSEQ multiplex PCR. The table shows around 63,000 clones, with more than 70% occurring only once. The material sequenced was CD4+ or CD8+ T cells sorted from blood, taken in a trial of the OX40 agonist ivuxolimab. Receptors were obtained from an adult with an advanced solid tumor such as melanoma, head and neck, liver or kidney cancer. The CDR3 runs from the conserved cysteine through the conserved F or W. D genes are given only for firm matches. Clone size appears in some rows only: once, few, many, or a class for an expanded clone.

>once|-|TRBJ1-5|TRBV12-1|13
TGTGCCAGCAGCCCCCGCAAGGGTCAGCCCCAGCATTTT
CASSPRKGQPQHF
>-|TRBD1|TRBJ2-2|TRBV2|14
TGTGCCAGCAGTGGGGGACAGGGGACCGGGGAGCTGTTTTTT
CASSGGQGTGELFF
>few|-|TRBJ1-3|TRBV11-2|16
TGTGCCAGCAGCTTATTGCGGGGCAGAACTGGAAACACCATATATTTT
CASSLLRGRTGNTIYF
>few|-|TRBJ1-6|TRBV27|13
TGTGCCAGCGGAAATACTAAGGAATCACCCCTCCACTTT
CASGNTKESPLHF
>-|-|TRBJ2-5|TRBV6-1|15
TGTGCCAGCAGTATGAGACTAGACGCCGGAGAGACCCAGTACTTC
CASSMRLDAGETQYF
>-|TRBD1|TRBJ1-3|TRBV10-3|15
TGTGCCATCAGGCCGACAGGGGGCAACGGAAACACCATATATTTT
CAIRPTGGNGNTIYF
>-|-|TRBJ2-3|TRBV27|12
TGTGCCAGCAGTCCCCCTTCGGGTACGCAGTATTTT
CASSPPSGTQYF
>-|-|TRBJ2-7|TRBV21-1|15
TGTGCCAGCAGCACCCACCTCGCGACCGACTACGAGCAGTACTTC
CASSTHLATDYEQYF
>-|TRBD1|TRBJ2-7|TRBV2|12
TGTGCCAGCAGTGAAGCAGGGACAGGGGGGGACTTC
CASSEAGTGGDF
>-|-|TRBJ1-4|TRBV19|15
TGTGCCAGTAGTACCGGCATCACAACTAATGAAAAACTGTTTTTT
CASSTGITTNEKLFF
>-|TRBD1|TRBJ1-1|TRBV23-1|16
TGCGCCAGCATGGGACAGGGGCCCTCTATGAACACTGAAGCTTTCTTT
CASMGQGPSMNTEAFF
>-|TRBD1|TRBJ1-1|TRBV18|17
TGTGCCAGCTCACCGTCCGGGACAGGGAATATGAACACTGAAGCTTTCTTT
CASSPSGTGNMNTEAFF
>few|-|TRBJ2-5|TRBV10-2|11
TGCGCCAGCACCGAAGGGTTGACCCAGTACTTC
CASTEGLTQYF
>-|-|TRBJ2-1|TRBV10-3|14
TGTGCCATCAGGTCGGGGGACCGTAACAATGAGCAGTTCTTC
CAIRSGDRNNEQFF
>-|-|TRBJ2-2|TRBV7-9|15
TGTGCCAGCAGCGCCGGGGGAACGAACACCGGGGAGCTGTTTTTT
CASSAGGTNTGELFF
>-|TRBD1|TRBJ2-5|TRBV5-1|15
TGCGCCAGCAGCTTGGAGGACAGGGTCTCCGAGACCCAGTACTTC
CASSLEDRVSETQYF
>-|-|TRBJ1-1|TRBV30|13
TGTGCCTGGAGTGTATCGCACCGAAATGAAGCTTTCTTT
CAWSVSHRNEAFF
>-|TRBD1|TRBJ1-1|TRBV4-1|15
TGCGCCAGCAGCCAAGAGGACAGGGGAGGCACTGAAGCTTTCTTT
CASSQEDRGGTEAFF
>few|-|TRBJ1-2|TRBV2|14
TGTGCCAGCAGTAGGGTCGGGGGGCTCTATGGCTACACCTTC
CASSRVGGLYGYTF
>-|-|TRBJ2-7|TRBV5-6|13
TGTGCCAGCAGCTTGGTGGGGGGTACCGAGCAGTACTTC
CASSLVGGTEQYF
>few|-|TRBJ1-6|TRBV6-1|14
TGTGCCAGCAGTGAAGTGGACAAGGATTCACCCCTCCACTTT
CASSEVDKDSPLHF
>-|-|TRBJ1-5|TRBV18|14
TGTGCCAGCTCCCCTTACTCGGGGTTTCAGCCCCAGCATTTT
CASSPYSGFQPQHF
>-|-|TRBJ2-1|TRBV7-9|16
TGTGCCAGCAGCTTAGTTGGCAGATTGCCGGACAATGAGCAGTTCTTC
CASSLVGRLPDNEQFF
>-|-|TRBJ1-2|TRBV7-9|14
TGTGCCAGCAGCTTAGATGGGGTTGACTATGGCTACACCTTC
CASSLDGVDYGYTF
>-|-|TRBJ2-5|TRBV7-8|13
TGTGCCAGCAGCTTCGGACTTCAAGAGACCCAGTACTTC
CASSFGLQETQYF
>once|TRBD1|TRBJ1-5|TRBV6-5|14
TGTGCCAGCAAACAGGGGAATAGCAATCAGCCCCAGCATTTT
CASKQGNSNQPQHF
>-|-|TRBJ1-2|TRBV27|13
TGTGCCAGCAGTACAAACACAGGGAATGGCTACACCTTC
CASSTNTGNGYTF
>-|-|TRBJ1-4|TRBV21-1|17
TGTGCCAGCAGCCAGACCCGTCCCCTGGGGCTAAATGAAAAACTGTTTTTT
CASSQTRPLGLNEKLFF
>once|-|TRBJ1-1|TRBV19|16
TGTGCCAGTAGTATAGGGAGTGGAGTTTGGAACACTGAAGCTTTCTTT
CASSIGSGVWNTEAFF
>-|-|TRBJ1-3|TRBV6-5|13
TGTGCCAGCAGTTACCAGATTGGAAACACCATATATTTT
CASSYQIGNTIYF
>-|-|TRBJ2-2|TRBV15|15
TGTGCCACCAGCAGTGGAACCGTCGCCACCGGGGAGCTGTTTTTT
CATSSGTVATGELFF
>-|TRBD1|TRBJ1-4|TRBV5-6|14
TGTGCCAGCAGCTTGACAGGGGGGGATGAAAAACTGTTTTTT
CASSLTGGDEKLFF
>-|TRBD1|TRBJ2-2|TRBV19|15
TGTGCCAGTAGGACGGGACAGGGAATTTCCGGGGAGCTGTTTTTT
CASRTGQGISGELFF
>-|-|TRBJ2-5|TRBV7-6|15
TGTGCCAGCAGCTCGACGGGGGGACAACAAGAGACCCAGTACTTC
CASSSTGGQQETQYF
>once|-|TRBJ2-3|TRBV30|12
TGTGCCTGGAGTAGGGGATTAGATACGCAGTATTTT
CAWSRGLDTQYF
>-|-|TRBJ1-5|TRBV6-5|13
TGTGCCAGCAGTTACATGCGCAATCAGCCCCAGCATTTT
CASSYMRNQPQHF
>few|-|TRBJ2-3|TRBV7-9|12
TGTGCCAGCAGCTCGTACATAGATACGCAGTATTTT
CASSSYIDTQYF
>-|TRBD1|TRBJ1-3|TRBV19|16
TGTGCCAGTAGTCCCCTTCGGACAGGGAGTGGAAACACCATATATTTT
CASSPLRTGSGNTIYF
>-|TRBD2|TRBJ2-7|TRBV9|15
TGTGCCAGCAGCGCCCGACTAGCGGGGGCCTACGAGCAGTACTTC
CASSARLAGAYEQYF
>-|TRBD1|TRBJ2-7|TRBV19|14
TGTGCCAGTGGGGCTGGACAGGGGGCTAGCGAGCAGTACTTC
CASGAGQGASEQYF
>-|-|TRBJ2-5|TRBV5-6|15
TGTGCCAGCAGCTTCCTAGCTCGGAGGCAAGAGACCCAGTACTTC
CASSFLARRQETQYF